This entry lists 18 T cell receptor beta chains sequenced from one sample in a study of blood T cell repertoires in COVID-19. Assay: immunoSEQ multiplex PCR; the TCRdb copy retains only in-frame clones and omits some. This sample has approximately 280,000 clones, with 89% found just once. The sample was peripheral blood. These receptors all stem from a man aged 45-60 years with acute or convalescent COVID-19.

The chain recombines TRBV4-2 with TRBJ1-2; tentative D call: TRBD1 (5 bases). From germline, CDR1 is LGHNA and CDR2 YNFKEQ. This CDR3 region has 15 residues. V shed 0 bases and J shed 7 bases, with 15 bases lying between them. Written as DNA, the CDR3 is TGTGCCAGCAGCCAAGATGAAACAGGAAGCTTTGGCTACACCTTC. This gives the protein CASSQDETGSFGYTF.

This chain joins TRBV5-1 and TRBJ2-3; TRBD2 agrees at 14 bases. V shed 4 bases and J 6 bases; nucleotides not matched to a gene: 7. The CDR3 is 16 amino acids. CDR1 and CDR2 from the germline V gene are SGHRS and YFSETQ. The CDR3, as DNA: TGCGCCAGCAGCGGGACTAGCGGGGGTTTAACGGATACGCAGTATTTT. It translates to CASSGTSGGLTDTQYF.

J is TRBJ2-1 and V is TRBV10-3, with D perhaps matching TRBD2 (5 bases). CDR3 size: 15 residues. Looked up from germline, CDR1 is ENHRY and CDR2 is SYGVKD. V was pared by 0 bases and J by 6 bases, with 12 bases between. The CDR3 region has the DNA TGTGCCATCAGTGAGTCTCGGGGAAATGCCAATGAGCAGTTCTTC. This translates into CAISESRGNANEQFF.

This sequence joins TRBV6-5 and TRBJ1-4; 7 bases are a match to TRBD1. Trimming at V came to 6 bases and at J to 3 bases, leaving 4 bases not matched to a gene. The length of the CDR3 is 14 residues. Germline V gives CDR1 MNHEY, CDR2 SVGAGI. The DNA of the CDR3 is TGTGCCAGCAGGAGGGGACAGTCTAATGAAAAACTGTTTTTT. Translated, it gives CASRRGQSNEKLFF.

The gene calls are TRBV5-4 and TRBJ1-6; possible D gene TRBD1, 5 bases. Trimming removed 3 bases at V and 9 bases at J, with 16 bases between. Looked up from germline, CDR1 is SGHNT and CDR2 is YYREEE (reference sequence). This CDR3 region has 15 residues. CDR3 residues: CASSSPRNTGSPLHF. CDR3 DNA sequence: TGTGCCAGCAGCTCACCCAGAAACACAGGTTCACCCCTCCACTTT.

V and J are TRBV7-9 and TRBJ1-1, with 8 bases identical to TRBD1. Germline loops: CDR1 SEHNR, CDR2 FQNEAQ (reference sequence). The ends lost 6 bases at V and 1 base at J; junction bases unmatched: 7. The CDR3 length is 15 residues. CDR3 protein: CASSITGGWNTEAFF. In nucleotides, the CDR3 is TGTGCCAGCAGTATTACAGGGGGATGGAACACTGAAGCTTTCTTT.

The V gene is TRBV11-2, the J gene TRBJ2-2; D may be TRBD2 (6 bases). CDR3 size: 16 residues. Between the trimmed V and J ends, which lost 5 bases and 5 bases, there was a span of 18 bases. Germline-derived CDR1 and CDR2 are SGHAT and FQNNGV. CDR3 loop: CASSPLLGGITGELFF. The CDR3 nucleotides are TGTGCCAGCAGCCCCCTCCTTGGGGGGATAACCGGGGAGCTGTTTTTT.

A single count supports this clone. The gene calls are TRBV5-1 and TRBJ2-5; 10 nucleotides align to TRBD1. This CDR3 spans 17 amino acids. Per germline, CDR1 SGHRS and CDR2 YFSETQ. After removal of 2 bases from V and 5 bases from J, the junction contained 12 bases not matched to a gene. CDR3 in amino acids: CASSLHFRQGAYETQYF. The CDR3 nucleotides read TGCGCCAGCAGCTTACATTTTCGACAGGGGGCTTATGAGACCCAGTACTTC.

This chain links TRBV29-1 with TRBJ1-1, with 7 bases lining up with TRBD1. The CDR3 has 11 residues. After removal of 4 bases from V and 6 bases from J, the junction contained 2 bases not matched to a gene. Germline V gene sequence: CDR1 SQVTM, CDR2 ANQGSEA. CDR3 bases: TGCAGCGTTGGACAGGGTCCTGAAGCTTTCTTT. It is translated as CSVGQGPEAFF.

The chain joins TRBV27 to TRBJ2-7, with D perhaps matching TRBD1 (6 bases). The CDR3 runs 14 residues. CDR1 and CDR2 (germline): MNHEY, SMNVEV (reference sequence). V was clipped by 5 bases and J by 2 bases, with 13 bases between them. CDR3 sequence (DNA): TGTGCCAGCAGTCCCGACAGGCCTACCTACGAGCAGTACTTC. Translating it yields CASSPDRPTYEQYF.

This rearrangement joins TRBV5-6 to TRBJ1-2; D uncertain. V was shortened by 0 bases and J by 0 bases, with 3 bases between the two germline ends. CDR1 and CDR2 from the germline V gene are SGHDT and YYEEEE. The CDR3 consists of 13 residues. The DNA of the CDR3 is TGTGCCAGCAGCTTGGAGCCTAACTATGGCTACACCTTC. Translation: CASSLEPNYGYTF.

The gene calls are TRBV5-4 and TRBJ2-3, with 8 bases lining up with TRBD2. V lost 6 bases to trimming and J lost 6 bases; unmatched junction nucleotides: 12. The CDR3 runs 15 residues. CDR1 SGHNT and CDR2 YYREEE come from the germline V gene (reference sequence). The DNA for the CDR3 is TGTGCCAGCACCCCGAGGGCGGGGGGTTGGGATACGCAGTATTTT. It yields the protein CASTPRAGGWDTQYF.

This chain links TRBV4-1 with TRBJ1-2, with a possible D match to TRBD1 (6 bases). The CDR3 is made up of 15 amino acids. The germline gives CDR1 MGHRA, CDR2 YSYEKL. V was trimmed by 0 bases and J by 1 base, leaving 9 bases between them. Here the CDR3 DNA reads TGCGCCAGCAGCCAAGATACAGGGCATAACTATGGCTACACCTTC. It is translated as CASSQDTGHNYGYTF.

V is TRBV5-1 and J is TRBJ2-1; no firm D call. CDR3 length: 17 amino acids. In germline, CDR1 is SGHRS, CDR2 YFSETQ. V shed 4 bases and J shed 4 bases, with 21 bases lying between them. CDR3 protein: CASSLTLLANLYNEQFF. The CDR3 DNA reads TGCGCCAGCAGCCTAACCCTACTTGCAAACCTATACAATGAGCAGTTCTTC.

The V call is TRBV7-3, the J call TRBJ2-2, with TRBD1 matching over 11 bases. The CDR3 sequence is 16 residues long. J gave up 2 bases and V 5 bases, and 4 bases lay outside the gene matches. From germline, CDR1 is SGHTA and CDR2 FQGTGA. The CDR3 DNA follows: TGTGCCAGCAGCACCCGGACAGGGGGCAACACCGGGGAGCTGTTTTTT. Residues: CASSTRTGGNTGELFF.

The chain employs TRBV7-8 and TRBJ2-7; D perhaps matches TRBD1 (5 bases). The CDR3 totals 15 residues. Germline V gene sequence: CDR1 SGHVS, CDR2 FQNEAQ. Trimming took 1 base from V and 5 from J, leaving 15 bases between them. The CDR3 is CASSLETQGGHEQYF. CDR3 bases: TGTGCCAGCAGCTTAGAAACGCAGGGTGGGCACGAGCAGTACTTC.

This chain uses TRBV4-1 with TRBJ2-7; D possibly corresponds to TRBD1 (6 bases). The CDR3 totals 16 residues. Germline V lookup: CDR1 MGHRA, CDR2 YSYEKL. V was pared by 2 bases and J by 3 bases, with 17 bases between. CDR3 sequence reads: CASSQMRVQGRYEQYF. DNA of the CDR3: TGCGCCAGCAGCCAAATGAGGGTACAGGGCCGCTACGAGCAGTACTTC.

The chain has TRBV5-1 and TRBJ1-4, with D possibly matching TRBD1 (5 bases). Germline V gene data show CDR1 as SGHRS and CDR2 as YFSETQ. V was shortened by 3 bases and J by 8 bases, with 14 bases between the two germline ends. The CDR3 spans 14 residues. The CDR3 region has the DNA TGCGCCAGCAGCTCCCGACGGCGGGACGAAAAACTGTTTTTT. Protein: CASSSRRRDEKLFF.